These T cell receptor beta chains were read from a single sample in a study of control samples from healthy donors and cancer patients. Clones were sequenced by immunoSEQ multiplex PCR, and TCRdb holds only the in-frame ones, with some missing. Of approximately 30,000 clones listed, 85% to 90% are singletons. The sequenced material came from PBMCs. The receptors derive from a woman in her forties with lung cancer. The CDR3 runs from the conserved cysteine through the conserved F or W. A D gene is named only where the DNA matches it firmly. Not every row has a clone size; where given, it reads once, few, many or a size class.

cdr3_aa cdr3_nt v_call d_call clone_size j_call
CASSFTENAEAFF TGTGCCAGCAGCTTTACGGAGAACGCTGAAGCTTTCTTT TRBV11-3 NA NA TRBJ1-1
CASSLGVRLTTEAFF TGTGCCAGCAGCCTAGGGGTGCGGTTGACCACTGAAGCTTTCTTT TRBV7-8 NA NA TRBJ1-1
CASSYSASSTEAFF TGTGCCAGCAGTTACTCAGCAAGTAGCACTGAAGCTTTCTTT TRBV6-2/TRBV6-3 NA NA TRBJ1-1
CASSSTGGRVETQYF TGTGCCAGCAGTTCGACAGGGGGTCGGGTGGAGACCCAGTACTTC TRBV6-5 TRBD1 once TRBJ2-5
CASSQEWEQFF TGTGCCAGCAGCCAGGAATGGGAGCAGTTCTTC TRBV5-6 NA once TRBJ2-1
CASSRGGWYEQYF TGTGCCAGCAGCCGGGGGGGGTGGTACGAGCAGTACTTC TRBV5-4 TRBD2 NA TRBJ2-7
CASSQTGGNQPQHF TGTGCCAGCAGTCAGACAGGGGGAAATCAGCCCCAGCATTTT TRBV6-5 TRBD1 once TRBJ1-5
CASSLSGGTYEQFF TGTGCCAGCAGCCTAAGCGGGGGGACCTATGAGCAGTTCTTC TRBV11-1 TRBD2 NA TRBJ2-1
CASSYYRQGVSYGYTF TGTGCCAGCAGTTACTACCGACAGGGGGTCAGCTATGGCTACACCTTC TRBV6-5 TRBD1 NA TRBJ1-2
CASSLTGASGAYGEQFF TGTGCCAGCAGCTTAACGGGGGCTAGCGGGGCCTACGGTGAGCAGTTCTTC TRBV7-3 TRBD2 NA TRBJ2-1
CASSLSAGGGNTIYF TGTGCCAGCAGTTTAAGCGCAGGGGGCGGAAACACCATATATTTT TRBV28 TRBD1 NA TRBJ1-3
CASRISPNEKLFF TGCGCCAGCAGGATATCCCCTAATGAAAAACTGTTTTTT TRBV5-1 NA NA TRBJ1-4
CASSDGLAGGPGELFF TGTGCCAGCAGCGACGGACTAGCGGGGGGTCCCGGGGAGCTGTTTTTT TRBV5-6 TRBD2 few TRBJ2-2
CAWSVNYEQYF TGTGCCTGGAGTGTAAACTACGAGCAGTACTTC TRBV30 NA NA TRBJ2-7
CASSQASYRGRNTIYF TGTGCCAGCAGCCAAGCGTCTTACAGGGGTAGAAACACCATATATTTT TRBV3-1/TRBV3-2 TRBD1 medium-sized TRBJ1-3
CASSLSRLGDGYTF TGTGCCAGCAGCTTATCCCGGCTGGGGGACGGCTACACCTTC TRBV11-3 NA NA TRBJ1-2
CASSPGGGVGTDTQYF TGTGCCAGCAGCCCCGGGGGAGGGGTGGGTACAGATACGCAGTATTTT TRBV9 TRBD2 NA TRBJ2-3
CASSFKYEQYF TGTGCCAGCAGCTTTAAGTACGAGCAGTACTTC TRBV28 NA NA TRBJ2-7
CASTLNRGTYEQYF TGTGCCAGCACCTTAAACAGGGGAACCTACGAGCAGTACTTC TRBV11-2 TRBD1 NA TRBJ2-7
CASSLVGTAPYGYTF TGTGCCAGCAGCTTAGTCGGAACAGCTCCCTATGGCTACACCTTC TRBV7-8 NA NA TRBJ1-2
CASSFIGTPTHQETQYF TGTGCCAGCAGCTTCATTGGGACTCCGACCCACCAAGAGACCCAGTACTTC TRBV11-3 NA NA TRBJ2-5
CASSLDIPFTGIIGGYTF TGTGCCAGCAGCTTAGATATTCCCTTCACAGGGATCATAGGAGGCTACACCTTC TRBV7-2 NA few TRBJ1-2
CASSPGAGNTEAFF TGTGCCAGCAGCCCTGGGGCGGGGAACACTGAAGCTTTCTTT TRBV4-2 NA NA TRBJ1-1
CASAPYRNQPQHF TGTGCCAGCGCACCTTATCGCAATCAGCCCCAGCATTTT TRBV2 NA NA TRBJ1-5
CSVEPRNPRAFYEQYF TGCAGCGTTGAACCAAGAAATCCGAGGGCCTTCTACGAGCAGTACTTC TRBV29-1 NA NA TRBJ2-7
CASSLSRIETQYF TGCGCCAGCAGCTTGTCCCGGATAGAGACCCAGTACTTC TRBV5-1 NA NA TRBJ2-5
CASSPSGANVLTF TGTGCCAGCTCACCATCTGGGGCCAACGTCCTGACTTTC TRBV18 NA NA TRBJ2-6
CSVRRTEKDGYTF TGCAGCGTTCGTCGGACGGAGAAAGATGGCTACACCTTC TRBV29-1 NA NA TRBJ1-2
CSVGGTALNTYEQYF TGCAGCGTGGGCGGGACAGCCCTCAATACCTACGAGCAGTACTTC TRBV29-1 NA once TRBJ2-7
CASSFMGGQMNEQFF TGTGCCAGCAGCTTTATGGGGGGTCAGATGAATGAGCAGTTCTTC TRBV7-3 NA NA TRBJ2-1
CASSLNGDYNSPLHF TGTGCCAGCAGCTTAAACGGGGACTATAATTCACCCCTCCACTTT TRBV7-3 NA NA TRBJ1-6
CASSQSGNTIYF TGTGCCAGCAGCCAAAGTGGAAACACCATATATTTT TRBV14 NA NA TRBJ1-3
CASSYSRDGAYGYTF TGTGCCAGCAGTTACTCCAGGGACGGTGCCTATGGCTACACCTTC TRBV6-2/TRBV6-3 NA NA TRBJ1-2
CASSREPTGQTYNEQFF TGTGCCAGCAGCAGGGAGCCGACAGGCCAGACCTACAATGAGCAGTTCTTC TRBV11-2 NA once TRBJ2-1
CASSLGRTAQGYTF TGTGCCAGCAGCTTAGGACGGACGGCCCAGGGCTACACCTTC TRBV7-2 NA few TRBJ1-2
CATSRGRAGETQYF TGTGCCACCAGCCGGGGCAGGGCCGGGGAGACCCAGTACTTC TRBV15 NA once TRBJ2-5
CASRGGSNQPQHF TGTGCCAGTAGGGGAGGGAGCAATCAGCCCCAGCATTTT TRBV19 NA NA TRBJ1-5
CASSMSREETQYF TGTGCCAGTAGTATGTCCCGGGAAGAGACCCAGTACTTC TRBV19 NA once TRBJ2-5
CAISQGENSNQPQHF TGTGCCATCAGTCAGGGGGAAAATAGCAATCAGCCCCAGCATTTT TRBV10-3 TRBD1 NA TRBJ1-5
CASTKDSNYSPLHF TGTGCCAGCACAAAGGACAGCAATTACTCACCCCTCCACTTT TRBV11-2 NA NA TRBJ1-6
CASSIPPGVGANYGYTF TGTGCCAGTAGTATTCCCCCCGGGGTAGGAGCTAACTATGGCTACACCTTC TRBV19 NA NA TRBJ1-2
CASSQEQGSLKKGYTF TGTGCCAGCAGCCAAGAACAGGGGAGCCTCAAGAAGGGCTACACCTTC TRBV4-2 TRBD1 NA TRBJ1-2
CASSPAGGLYEQYF TGTGCCAGCAGCCCAGCAGGGGGGCTCTACGAGCAGTACTTC TRBV3-1/TRBV3-2 NA NA TRBJ2-7
CSAGDQAQHF TGCAGTGCGGGGGATCAGGCCCAGCATTTT TRBV20-1 NA NA TRBJ1-5
CASGTGASYNSPLHF TGCGCCAGTGGGACGGGGGCGAGTTATAATTCACCCCTCCACTTT TRBV5-1 NA NA TRBJ1-6
CSVGRGGTEAFF TGCAGCGTTGGGCGGGGAGGGACTGAAGCTTTCTTT TRBV29-1 NA NA TRBJ1-1
CAIRPASGGGELFF TGTGCCATCAGGCCGGCCTCTGGAGGCGGGGAGCTGTTTTTT TRBV10-3 NA NA TRBJ2-2
CAISGGTGLNTEAFF TGTGCCATCAGTGGAGGAACAGGGCTGAACACTGAAGCTTTCTTT TRBV10-3 NA NA TRBJ1-1
CASSLVSGTGPEKLFF TGTGCCAGCAGCTTAGTCTCCGGGACGGGACCGGAAAAACTGTTTTTT TRBV7-2 NA NA TRBJ1-4